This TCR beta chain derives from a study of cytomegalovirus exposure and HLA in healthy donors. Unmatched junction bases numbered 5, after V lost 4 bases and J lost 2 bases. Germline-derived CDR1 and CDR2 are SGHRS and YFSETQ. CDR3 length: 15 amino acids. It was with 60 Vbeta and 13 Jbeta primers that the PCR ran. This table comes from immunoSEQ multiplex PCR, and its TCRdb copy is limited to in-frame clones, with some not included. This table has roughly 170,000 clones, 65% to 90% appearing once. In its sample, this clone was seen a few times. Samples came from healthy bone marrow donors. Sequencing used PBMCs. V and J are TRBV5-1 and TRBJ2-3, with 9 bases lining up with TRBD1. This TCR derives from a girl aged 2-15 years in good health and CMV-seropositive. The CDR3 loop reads CASSGQGRDTDTQYF. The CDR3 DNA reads TGCGCCAGCAGCGGACAGGGGCGGGACACAGATACGCAGTATTTT.